One T cell receptor (beta chain) is described in this entry. These data originate in a study of blood T cell repertoires in COVID-19. Overall study context: The samples span acute and convalescent COVID-19 from the United States, Italy and Spain.

V was pared by 3 bases and J by 0 bases, with 9 bases between. The CDR3 spans 14 residues. Germline V lookup: CDR1 GTSNPN, CDR2 SVGIG (reference sequence). The data were produced by immunoSEQ multiplex PCR, yet TCRdb's version contains in-frame clones alone and is incomplete. Of fewer than 300,000 clones in the sample, roughly four fifths are singletons; the top ten hold less than 5.5%. The sample consisted of PBMCs or T cells enriched from blood (not recorded which). The receptor was isolated from a man between 40 and 49 years old who had been exposed to COVID-19. The chain couples TRBV30 to TRBJ1-3; D ambiguous. Written as DNA, the CDR3 is TGTGCCTGGAGACAGTCCTTCTCTGGAAACACCATATATTTT. Its protein product is CAWRQSFSGNTIYF.